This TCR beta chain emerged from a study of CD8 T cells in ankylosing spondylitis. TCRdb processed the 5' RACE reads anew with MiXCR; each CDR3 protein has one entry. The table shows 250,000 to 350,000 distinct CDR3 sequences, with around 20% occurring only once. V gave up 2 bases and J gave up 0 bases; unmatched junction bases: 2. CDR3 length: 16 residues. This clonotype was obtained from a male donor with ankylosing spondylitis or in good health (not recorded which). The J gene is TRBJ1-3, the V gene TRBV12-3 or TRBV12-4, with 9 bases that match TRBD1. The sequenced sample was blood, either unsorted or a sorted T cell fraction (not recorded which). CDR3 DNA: TGTGCCAGCAGTTTACGGGACAGGGTCTCTGGAAACACCATATATTTT. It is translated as CASSLRDRVSGNTIYF.